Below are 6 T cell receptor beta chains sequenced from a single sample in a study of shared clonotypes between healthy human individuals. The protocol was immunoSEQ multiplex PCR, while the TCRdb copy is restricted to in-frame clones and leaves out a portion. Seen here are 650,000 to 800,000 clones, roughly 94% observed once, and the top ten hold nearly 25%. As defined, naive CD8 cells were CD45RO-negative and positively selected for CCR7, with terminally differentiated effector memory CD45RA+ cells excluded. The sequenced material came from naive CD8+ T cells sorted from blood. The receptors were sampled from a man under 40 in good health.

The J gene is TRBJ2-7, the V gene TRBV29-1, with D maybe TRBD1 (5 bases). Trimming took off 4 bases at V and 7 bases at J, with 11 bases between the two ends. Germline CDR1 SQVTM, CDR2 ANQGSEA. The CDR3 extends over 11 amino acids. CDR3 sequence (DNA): TGCAGCGTTGTTAAGGGGCGTGAGCAGTACTTC. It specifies CSVVKGREQYF.

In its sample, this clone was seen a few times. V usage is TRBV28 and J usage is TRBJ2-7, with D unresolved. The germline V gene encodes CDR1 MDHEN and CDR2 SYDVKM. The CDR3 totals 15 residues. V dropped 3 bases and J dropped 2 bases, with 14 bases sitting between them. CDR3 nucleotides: TGTGCCAGCAGTTTGCCCCTCGGGCCGGCCTACGAGCAGTACTTC. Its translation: CASSLPLGPAYEQYF.

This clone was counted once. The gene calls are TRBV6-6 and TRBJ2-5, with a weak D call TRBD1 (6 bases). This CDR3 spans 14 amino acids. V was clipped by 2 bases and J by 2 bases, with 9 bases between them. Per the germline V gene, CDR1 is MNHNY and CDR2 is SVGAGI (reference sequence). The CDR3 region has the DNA TGTGCCAGCAGTTACAAGACAGGTCAAGAGACCCAGTACTTC. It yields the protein CASSYKTGQETQYF.

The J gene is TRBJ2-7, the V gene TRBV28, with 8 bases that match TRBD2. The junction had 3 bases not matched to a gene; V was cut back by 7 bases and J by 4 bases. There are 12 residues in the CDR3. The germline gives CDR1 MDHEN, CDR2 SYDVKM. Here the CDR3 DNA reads TGTGCCAGCACAGCGGGAGATTACGAGCAGTACTTC. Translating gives CASTAGDYEQYF.

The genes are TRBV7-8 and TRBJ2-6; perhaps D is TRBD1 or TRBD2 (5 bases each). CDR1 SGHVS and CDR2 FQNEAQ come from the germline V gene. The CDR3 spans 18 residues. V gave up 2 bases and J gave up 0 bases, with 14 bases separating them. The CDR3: CASSLIGAGSSGANVLTF. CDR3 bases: TGTGCCAGCAGCTTAATTGGGGCGGGTTCCTCTGGGGCCAACGTCCTGACTTTC. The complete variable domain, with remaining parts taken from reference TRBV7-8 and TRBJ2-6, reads GAGVSQSPRYKVAKRGQDVALRCDPISGHVSLFWYQQALGQGPEFLTYFQNEAQLDKSGLPSDRFFAERPEGSVSTLKIQRTQQEDSAVYLCASSLIGAGSSGANVLTFGAGSRLTVL.

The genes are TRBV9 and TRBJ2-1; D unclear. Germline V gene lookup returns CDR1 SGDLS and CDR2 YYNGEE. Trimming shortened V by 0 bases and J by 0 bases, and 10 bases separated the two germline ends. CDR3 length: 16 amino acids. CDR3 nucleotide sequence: TGTGCCAGCAGCGTAGCTTGGGAAAGCTCCTACAATGAGCAGTTCTTC. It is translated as CASSVAWESSYNEQFF. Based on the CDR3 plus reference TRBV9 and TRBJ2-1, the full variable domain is DSGVTQTPKHLITATGQRVTLRCSPRSGDLSVYWYQQSLDQGLQFLIQYYNGEERAKGNILERFSAQQFPDLHSELNLSSLELGDSALYFCASSVAWESSYNEQFFGPGTRLTVL.